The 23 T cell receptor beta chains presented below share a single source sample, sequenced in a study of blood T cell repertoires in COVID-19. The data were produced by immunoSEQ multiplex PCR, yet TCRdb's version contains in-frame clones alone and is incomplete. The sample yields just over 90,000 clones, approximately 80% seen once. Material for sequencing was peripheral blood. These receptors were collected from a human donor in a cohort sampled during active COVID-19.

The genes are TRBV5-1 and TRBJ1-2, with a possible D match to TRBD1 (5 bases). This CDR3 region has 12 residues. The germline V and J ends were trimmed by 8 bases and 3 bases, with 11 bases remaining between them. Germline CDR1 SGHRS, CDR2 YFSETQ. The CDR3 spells CASKDIDYGYTF. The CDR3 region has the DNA TGCGCCAGTAAGGACATCGACTATGGCTACACCTTC.

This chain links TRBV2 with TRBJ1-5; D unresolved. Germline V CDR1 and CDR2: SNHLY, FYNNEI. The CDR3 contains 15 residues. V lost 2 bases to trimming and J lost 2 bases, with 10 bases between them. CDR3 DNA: TGTGCCAGCAGTGAAACGGGTTCGGGCAATCAGCCCCAGCATTTT. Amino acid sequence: CASSETGSGNQPQHF.

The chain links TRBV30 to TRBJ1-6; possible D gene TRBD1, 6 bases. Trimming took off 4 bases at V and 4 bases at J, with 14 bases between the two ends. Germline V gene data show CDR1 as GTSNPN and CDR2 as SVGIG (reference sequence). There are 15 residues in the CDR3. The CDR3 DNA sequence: TGTGCCTGGACGGGGGGCGACGGTTATAATTCACCCCTCCACTTT. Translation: CAWTGGDGYNSPLHF.

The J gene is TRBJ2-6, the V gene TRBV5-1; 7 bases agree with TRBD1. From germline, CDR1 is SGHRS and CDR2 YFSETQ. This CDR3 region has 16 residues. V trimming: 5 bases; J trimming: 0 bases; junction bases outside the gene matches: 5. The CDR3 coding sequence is TGCGCCAGCAGTGTGGACAGGCGCTCTGGGGCCAACGTCCTGACTTTC. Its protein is CASSVDRRSGANVLTF. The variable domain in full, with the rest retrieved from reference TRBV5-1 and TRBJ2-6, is KAGVTQTPRYLIKTRGQQVTLSCSPISGHRSVSWYQQTPGQGLQFLFEYFSETQRNKGNFPGRFSGRQFSNSRSEMNVSTLELGDSALYLCASSVDRRSGANVLTFGAGSRLTVL.

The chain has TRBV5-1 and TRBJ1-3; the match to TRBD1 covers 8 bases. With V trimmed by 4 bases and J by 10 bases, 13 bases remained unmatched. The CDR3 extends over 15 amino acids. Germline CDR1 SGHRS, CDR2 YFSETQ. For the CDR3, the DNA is TGCGCCAGCAGCCGGGGGGACAGGACCCCAGGGACCATATATTTT. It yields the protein CASSRGDRTPGTIYF.

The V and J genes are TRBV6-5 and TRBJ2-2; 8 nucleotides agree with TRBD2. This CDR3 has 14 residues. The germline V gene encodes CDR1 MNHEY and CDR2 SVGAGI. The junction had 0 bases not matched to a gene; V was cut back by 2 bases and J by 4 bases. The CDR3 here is CASSYRGGTGELFF. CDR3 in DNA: TGTGCCAGCAGTTACCGGGGGGGCACCGGGGAGCTGTTTTTT.

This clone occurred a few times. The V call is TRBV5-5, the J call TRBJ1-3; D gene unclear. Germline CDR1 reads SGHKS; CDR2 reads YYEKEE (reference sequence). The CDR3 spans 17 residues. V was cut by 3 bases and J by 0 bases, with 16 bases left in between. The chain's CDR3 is CASSWRADFISGNTIYF. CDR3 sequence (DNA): TGTGCCAGCAGCTGGAGGGCTGACTTTATCTCTGGAAACACCATATATTTT.

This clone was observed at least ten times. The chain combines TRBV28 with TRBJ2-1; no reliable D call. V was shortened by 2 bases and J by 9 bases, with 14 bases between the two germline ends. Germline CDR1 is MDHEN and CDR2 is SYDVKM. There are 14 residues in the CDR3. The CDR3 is CASSLPVSPGEQFF. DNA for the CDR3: TGTGCCAGCAGTTTACCTGTAAGCCCCGGTGAGCAGTTCTTC.

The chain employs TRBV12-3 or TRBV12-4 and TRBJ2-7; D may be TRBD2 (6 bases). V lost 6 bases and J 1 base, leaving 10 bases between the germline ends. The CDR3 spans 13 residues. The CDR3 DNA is TGTGCCAGCAGCCTGACTAGTTCCTACGAGCAGTACTTC. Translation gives CASSLTSSYEQYF.

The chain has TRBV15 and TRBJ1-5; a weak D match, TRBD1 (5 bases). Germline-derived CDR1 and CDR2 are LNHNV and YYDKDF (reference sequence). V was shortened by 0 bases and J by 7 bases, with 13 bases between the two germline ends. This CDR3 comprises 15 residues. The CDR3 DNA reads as TGTGCCACCAGCAGAGATGTAGGGGCCAGGCAGCCCCAGCATTTT. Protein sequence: CATSRDVGARQPQHF.

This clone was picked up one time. In nucleotides, the CDR3 is TGCGCCAGCAGCGAGGGGGCGACATCTGGGGCCAACGTCCTGACTTTC. It translates to CASSEGATSGANVLTF. The chain couples TRBV5-1 to TRBJ2-6; TRBD1 matches 7 bases. V trimming: 4 bases; J trimming: 1 base; junction bases outside the gene matches: 5. The CDR3 is 16 residues long. Germline CDR1 is SGHRS and CDR2 is YFSETQ.

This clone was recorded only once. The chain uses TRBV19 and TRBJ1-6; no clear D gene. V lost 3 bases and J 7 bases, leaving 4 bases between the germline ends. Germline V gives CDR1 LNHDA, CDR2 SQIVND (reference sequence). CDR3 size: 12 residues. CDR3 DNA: TGTGCCAGTAGTATCGGGAATTCACCCCTCCACTTT. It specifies CASSIGNSPLHF.

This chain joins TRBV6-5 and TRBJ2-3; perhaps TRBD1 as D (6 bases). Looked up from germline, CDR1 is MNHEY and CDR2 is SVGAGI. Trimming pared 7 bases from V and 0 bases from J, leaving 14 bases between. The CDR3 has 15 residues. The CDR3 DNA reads TGTGCCAGCACCTCTGGAGGACAGAGCACAGATACGCAGTATTTT. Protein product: CASTSGGQSTDTQYF.

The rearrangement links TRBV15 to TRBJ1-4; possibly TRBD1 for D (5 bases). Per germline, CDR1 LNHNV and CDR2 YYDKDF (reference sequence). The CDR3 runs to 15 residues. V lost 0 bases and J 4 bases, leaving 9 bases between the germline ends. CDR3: CATSRDKGFNEKLFF. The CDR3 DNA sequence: TGTGCCACCAGCAGAGATAAGGGGTTTAATGAAAAACTGTTTTTT.

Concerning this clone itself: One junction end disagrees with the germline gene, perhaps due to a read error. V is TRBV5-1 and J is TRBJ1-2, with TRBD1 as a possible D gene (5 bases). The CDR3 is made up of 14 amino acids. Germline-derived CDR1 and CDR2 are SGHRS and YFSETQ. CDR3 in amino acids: CARSLAGGSTGYTF. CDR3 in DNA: TGCGCCCGCAGCTTGGCGGGGGGGAGTACTGGCTACACCTTC.

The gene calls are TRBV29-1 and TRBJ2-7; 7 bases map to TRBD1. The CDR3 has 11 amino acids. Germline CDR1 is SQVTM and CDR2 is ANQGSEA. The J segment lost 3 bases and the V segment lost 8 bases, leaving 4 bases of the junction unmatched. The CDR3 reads CSTRQGYEQYF. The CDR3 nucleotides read TGCAGCACAAGACAGGGCTACGAGCAGTACTTC.

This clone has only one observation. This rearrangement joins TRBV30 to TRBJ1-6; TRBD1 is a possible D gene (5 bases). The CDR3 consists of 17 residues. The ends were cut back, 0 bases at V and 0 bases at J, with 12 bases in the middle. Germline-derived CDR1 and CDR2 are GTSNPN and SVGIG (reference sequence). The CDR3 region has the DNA TGTGCCTGGAGTGTTATAGGGGTGAGCTCCTATAATTCACCCCTCCACTTT. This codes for CAWSVIGVSSYNSPLHF.

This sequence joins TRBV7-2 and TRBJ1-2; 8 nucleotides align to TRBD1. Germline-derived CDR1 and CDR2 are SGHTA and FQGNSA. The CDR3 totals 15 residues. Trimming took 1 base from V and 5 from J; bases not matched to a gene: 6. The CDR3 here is CASSLGAQGAYGYTF. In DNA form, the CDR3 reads TGTGCCAGCAGCTTAGGTGCCCAGGGGGCGTATGGCTACACCTTC.

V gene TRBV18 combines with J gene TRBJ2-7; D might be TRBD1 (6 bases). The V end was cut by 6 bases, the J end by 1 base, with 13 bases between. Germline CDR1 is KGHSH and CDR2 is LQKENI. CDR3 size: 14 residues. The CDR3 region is CASSLLGQSYEQYF. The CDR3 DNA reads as TGTGCCAGCTCCTTATTAGGACAGTCCTACGAGCAGTACTTC.

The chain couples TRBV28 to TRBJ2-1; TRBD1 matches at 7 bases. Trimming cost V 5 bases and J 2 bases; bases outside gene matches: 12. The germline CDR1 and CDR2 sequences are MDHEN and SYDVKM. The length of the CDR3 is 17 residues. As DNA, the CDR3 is TGTGCCAGCAGTCCCAGCCGCCGGACAGGAGCCTACAATGAGCAGTTCTTC. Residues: CASSPSRRTGAYNEQFF. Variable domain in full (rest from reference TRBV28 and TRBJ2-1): DVKVTQSSRYLVKRTGEKVFLECVQDMDHENMFWYRQDPGLGLRLIYFSYDVKMKEKGDIPEGYSVSREKKERFSLILESASTNQTSMYLCASSPSRRTGAYNEQFFGPGTRLTVL.

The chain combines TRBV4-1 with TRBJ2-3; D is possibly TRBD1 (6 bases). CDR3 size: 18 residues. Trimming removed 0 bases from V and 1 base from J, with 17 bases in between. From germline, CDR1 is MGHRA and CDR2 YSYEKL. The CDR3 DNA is TGCGCCAGCAGCCAAGAAGGGGGATGGAGGATCGGCACAGATACGCAGTATTTT. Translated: CASSQEGGWRIGTDTQYF.

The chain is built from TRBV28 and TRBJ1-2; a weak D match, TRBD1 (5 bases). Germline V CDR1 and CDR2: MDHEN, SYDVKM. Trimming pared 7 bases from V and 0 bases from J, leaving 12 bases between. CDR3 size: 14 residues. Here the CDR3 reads CASTLGGANYGYTF. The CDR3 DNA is TGTGCCAGCACCCTCGGGGGAGCTAACTATGGCTACACCTTC.

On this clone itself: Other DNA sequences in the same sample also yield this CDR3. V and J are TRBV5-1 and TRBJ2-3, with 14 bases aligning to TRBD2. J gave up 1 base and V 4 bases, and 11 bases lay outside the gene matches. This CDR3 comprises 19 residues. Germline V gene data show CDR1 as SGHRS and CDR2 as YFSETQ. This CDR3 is CASSPTGTSGGYRTDTQYF. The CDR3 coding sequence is TGCGCCAGCAGCCCTACCGGGACTAGCGGGGGTTACCGCACAGATACGCAGTATTTT.